This is a list of T cell receptor beta chains from one sample in a study of STAT5B mutations in CD4+ large granular lymphocyte leukemia. Repertoires were generated with immunoSEQ multiplex PCR, while TCRdb's copy carries only in-frame clones and drops some. Of tens of thousands of clones in the sample, 71% are singletons; the top ten hold 0.4% to 0.45%. Material: CD4+ T cells from blood buffy coats. The origin of the receptors is a human donor in good health. The CDR3 runs from the conserved cysteine through the conserved F or W. D genes are given only for firm matches. Rows give clone size only sometimes, using once, few, many, or a class for an expanded clone.

clone_size j_call v_call d_call cdr3_nt cdr3_aa
NA TRBJ2-3 TRBV4-1 NA TGCGCCAGCAGCCCCAGCGTGTCGGATACGCAGTATTTT CASSPSVSDTQYF
few TRBJ2-6 TRBV7-8 NA TGTGCCAGCAGCTTAGAGCTAGTTGATCACGTCCTGACTTTC CASSLELVDHVLTF
NA TRBJ1-4 TRBV30 NA TGTGCCTGGAGTGGTGGTTTTCGTGAAAAACTGTTTTTT CAWSGGFREKLFF
NA TRBJ1-2 TRBV19 NA TGTGCCAGTAGTATTCAGCAGGGGAATGGCTACACCTTC CASSIQQGNGYTF
NA TRBJ1-5 TRBV9 NA TGTGCCAGCAGCCCTGGGATAGCTAGCAATCAGCCCCAGCATTTT CASSPGIASNQPQHF
once TRBJ1-2 TRBV28 TRBD1 TGTGCCAGCAATCTGGAAGGACAGGGGTATGGCTACACCTTC CASNLEGQGYGYTF
NA TRBJ2-1 TRBV6-1 NA TGTGCCAGCAGGACTGACATGAGCTCCTACAATGAGCAGTTCTTC CASRTDMSSYNEQFF
few TRBJ2-7 TRBV10-3 TRBD2 TGTGCCATCAGTGGACTGGCGGGGGGGCCCCGCGAGCAGTACTTC CAISGLAGGPREQYF
few TRBJ1-1 TRBV28 NA TGTGCCAGCAGTTTACACGGGGGAGGCACTGAAGCTTTCTTT CASSLHGGGTEAFF
NA TRBJ2-2 TRBV18 NA TGTGCCAGCTCACCACCGACGGACACCGGGGAGCTGTTTTTT CASSPPTDTGELFF
NA TRBJ2-7 TRBV28 TRBD1 TGTGCCAGCGCACGGACCGGGACAGTTACTTACGAGCAGTACTTC CASARTGTVTYEQYF
NA TRBJ1-1 TRBV14 NA TGTGCCAGCAGCCTCAGGGAATTTCCCCGTCTTGAAGCTTTCTTT CASSLREFPRLEAFF
NA TRBJ1-5 TRBV19 NA TGTGCCAGTAGTAAAGAAAATAACAATCAGCCCCAGCATTTT CASSKENNNQPQHF
NA TRBJ1-3 TRBV4-1 NA TGCGCCAGCAGCCTCGAGAGCGTGGGGTCTGGAAACACCATATATTTT CASSLESVGSGNTIYF
few TRBJ1-2 TRBV10-3 TRBD1 TGTGCCATCAGAAAGGACAGGACTAACTATGGCTACACCTTC CAIRKDRTNYGYTF
few TRBJ1-5 TRBV27 NA TGTGCCAGCTCCATCGGGGATAGCAATCAGCCCCAGCATTTT CASSIGDSNQPQHF
NA TRBJ1-4 TRBV19 TRBD1 TGTGCCAGTAGCGGACCTTCAGGACAGGGGGCTTTAGGAGAAAAACTGTTTTTT CASSGPSGQGALGEKLFF
few TRBJ1-2 TRBV9 NA TGTGCCAGCAGACAGGGCCGAGGCTACACCTTC CASRQGRGYTF
NA TRBJ2-3 TRBV5-4 NA TGTGCCAGCAGCTTGCAGGGGTTGTATGGAGATACGCAGTATTTT CASSLQGLYGDTQYF
NA TRBJ1-6 TRBV11-2 NA TGTGCCAGCAGCCGAAGCATGGACAGCCGGCCTTCCGATTCACCCCTCCACTTT CASSRSMDSRPSDSPLHF
NA TRBJ2-1 TRBV15 NA TGTGCCACCAGCAGAGGAGGCAGAGACACCAATGAGCAGTTCTTC CATSRGGRDTNEQFF
NA TRBJ2-7 TRBV28 TRBD1 TGTGCCAGCAGACCGAGTCAGGGGGCCGCGGGCGAGCAGTACTTC CASRPSQGAAGEQYF
few TRBJ2-1 TRBV5-5 NA TGTGCCAGCAGCCGAAGTCTACAGGGAATTGAGCAGTTCTTC CASSRSLQGIEQFF
NA TRBJ1-1 TRBV28 NA TGTGCCAGCAGTCCGGGAGGGGGGACTGAAGCTTTCTTT CASSPGGGTEAFF
NA TRBJ2-2 TRBV7-2 NA TGTGCCAGCAGCTTAGGCGGAGCCGGGGAGCTGTTTTTT CASSLGGAGELFF
NA TRBJ2-3 TRBV5-1 TRBD1 TGCGCCAGCAGCCTCGGCGCGGGACAGGGGGCCAGCACAGATACGCAGTATTTT CASSLGAGQGASTDTQYF
few TRBJ1-6 TRBV9 NA TGTGCCAGCTCAAGTCCTGGGGAAGCACCCCTCCACTTT CASSSPGEAPLHF
NA TRBJ2-6 TRBV6-4 NA TGTGCCAGCAGTTCCGTTGGGGCCAACGTCCTGACTTTC CASSSVGANVLTF
NA TRBJ2-2 TRBV28 NA TGTGCCAGCGTGGCAGGGCCCACCGGGGAGCTGTTTTTT CASVAGPTGELFF
NA TRBJ2-5 TRBV5-1 NA TGCGCCAGCAGCTTGGCGGGGGGCTCGGAGACCCAGTACTTC CASSLAGGSETQYF
NA TRBJ1-3 TRBV28 NA TGTGCCAGCACTGAGGACAGCCGAAACACCATATATTTT CASTEDSRNTIYF
NA TRBJ1-1 TRBV11-2 NA TGTGCCAGCAGCTTATGGGGCGGGGGCACTGAAGCTTTCTTT CASSLWGGGTEAFF